Following are 18 T cell receptor beta chains from one sample sequenced in a study of T cell responses to AZD1222 COVID-19 vaccine. Repertoires were generated with immunoSEQ multiplex PCR, while TCRdb's copy carries only in-frame clones and drops some. The sample records over 120,000 clones, about 90% being singletons. The source material was peripheral blood, sampled on day 0 of AZD1222 vaccination. These receptor sequences come from an adult in good health.

This clone showed up just once. This chain connects TRBV6-2 or TRBV6-3 to TRBJ2-1; D is unclear. V lost 0 bases and J 0 bases, leaving 9 bases between the germline ends. Germline V gives CDR1 MNHEY, CDR2 SVGEGT. The CDR3 consists of 16 residues. DNA of the CDR3: TGTGCCAGCAGTTACTCGAGGATCAGCTCCTACAATGAGCAGTTCTTC. Amino acid sequence: CASSYSRISSYNEQFF.

The chain links TRBV6-5 to TRBJ2-1, with 9 positions matching TRBD2. V shed 9 bases, J shed 8 bases, and the junction held 8 bases outside the gene matches. CDR1 and CDR2 (germline): MNHEY, SVGAGI. CDR3 length: 13 residues. As DNA, the CDR3 is TGTGCCAGTTGGCGGGGGGGGGCGGATGAGCAGTTCTTC. Translation gives CASWRGGADEQFF.

The chain carries TRBV5-4 and TRBJ1-3; no clear D gene. This CDR3 comprises 15 residues. Trimming left V 1 base short and J 3 bases short, with 11 bases between. Germline loops: CDR1 SGHNT, CDR2 YYREEE (reference sequence). The CDR3 DNA is TGTGCCAGCAGCTTGATAGGTGTTCATGGAAACACCATATATTTT. Encoded protein: CASSLIGVHGNTIYF.

The rearrangement joins TRBV6-5 to TRBJ2-1, with 7 nucleotides matching TRBD2. The germline CDR1 and CDR2 sequences are MNHEY and SVGAGI. J lost 10 bases, V lost 6 bases, and 6 bases had no gene match. The CDR3 is made up of 12 amino acids. As DNA, the CDR3 is TGTGCCAGCAGCACGACTAGCACAGAGCAGTTCTTC. Protein product: CASSTTSTEQFF.

As to this clone: This sample includes further DNA sequences coding for the same CDR3. The chain joins TRBV6-2 or TRBV6-3 to TRBJ2-5, with D uncertain. CDR3 length equals 11 residues. Germline lookup yields CDR1 MNHEY and CDR2 SVGEGT. V gave up 2 bases and J gave up 5 bases, with 3 bases separating them. This CDR3 reads CASSYGETQYF. The CDR3 nucleotides read TGTGCCAGCAGTTACGGCGAGACCCAGTACTTC.

The gene calls are TRBV7-2 and TRBJ1-2; no definite D call. V was shortened by 2 bases and J by 1 base, with 5 bases between the two germline ends. Germline CDR1 reads SGHTA; CDR2 reads FQGNSA. The CDR3 runs 13 residues. This CDR3 is CASSLTFNYGYTF. CDR3 in DNA: TGTGCCAGCAGCTTAACATTTAACTATGGCTACACCTTC.

The chain links TRBV19 to TRBJ1-1; D perhaps matches TRBD1 (6 bases). The germline gives CDR1 LNHDA, CDR2 SQIVND (reference sequence). V was shortened by 3 bases and J by 0 bases, with 14 bases between the two germline ends. This CDR3 has 16 amino acids. Here the CDR3 DNA reads TGTGCCAGTAGTATGGTGGGGGGCTCTATGAACACTGAAGCTTTCTTT. Encoded protein: CASSMVGGSMNTEAFF.

The rearrangement uses TRBV6-4 and TRBJ1-1; perhaps TRBD1 as D (6 bases). There are 14 residues in the CDR3. Trimming pared 6 bases from V and 5 bases from J, leaving 16 bases between. Germline lookup yields CDR1 MRHNA and CDR2 SNTAGT. In DNA form, the CDR3 reads TGTGCCAGCAGCCCCGGGGAGGGGGGAACTGAAGCTTTCTTT. Its protein is CASSPGEGGTEAFF.

The V call is TRBV7-8, the J call TRBJ1-4; possibly TRBD1 for D (6 bases). Germline V gene data show CDR1 as SGHVS and CDR2 as FQNEAQ. V dropped 1 base and J dropped 8 bases, with 17 bases sitting between them. This CDR3 comprises 16 residues. CDR3 coding DNA: TGTGCCAGCAGCTTAGAGAATCGAGGTCAGGGGGAAAAACTGTTTTTT. The encoded protein is CASSLENRGQGEKLFF.

The chain combines TRBV2 with TRBJ1-1, with a possible D match to TRBD1 (5 bases). Trimming pared 8 bases from V and 11 bases from J, leaving 18 bases between. Germline V CDR1 and CDR2: SNHLY, FYNNEI. CDR3 length equals 12 residues. In nucleotides, the CDR3 is TGTGCCAGCCGCGAGGGGCCCAGTAGGGCTTTCTTT. It encodes CASREGPSRAFF.

The DNA of the CDR3 is TGCGCCAGCAGCACCGGACAGGGGGAGGGGACCCAGTACTTC. This sequence encodes CASSTGQGEGTQYF. The chain recombines TRBV5-1 with TRBJ2-5, with 10 nucleotides matching TRBD1. The CDR3 is 14 amino acids. Trimming at V came to 4 bases and at J to 7 bases, leaving 7 bases not matched to a gene. Germline V gene sequence: CDR1 SGHRS, CDR2 YFSETQ.

For the CDR3, the DNA is TGTGCCAGCAGCCCCTGGACAGGATTGAATGAAAAACTGTTTTTT. This gives the protein CASSPWTGLNEKLFF. This sequence joins TRBV3-1 (or the pseudogene TRBV3-2) and TRBJ1-4; TRBD1 aligns across 7 bases. Trimming took 4 bases from V and 5 from J; bases not matched to a gene: 7. CDR3 length: 15 amino acids. Germline V gene data show CDR1 as LGHDT and CDR2 as YNNKEL (reference sequence).

This clone was detected once. This chain joins TRBV5-1 and TRBJ1-4; tentatively, D is TRBD1 (5 bases). V was clipped by 3 bases and J by 5 bases, with 17 bases between them. CDR3 length: 16 residues. Germline lookup yields CDR1 SGHRS and CDR2 YFSETQ. The CDR3 nucleotides read TGCGCCAGCAGCTGGAGATCCGGGACGGAGAATGAAAAACTGTTTTTT. Translated, it gives CASSWRSGTENEKLFF.

The V gene is TRBV19, the J gene TRBJ2-7; 9 nucleotides align to TRBD2. Unmatched junction bases numbered 9, after V lost 5 bases and J lost 1 base. This CDR3 region has 16 residues. Germline V gene lookup returns CDR1 LNHDA and CDR2 SQIVND (reference sequence). This chain's CDR3 is CASSPSGLAGSYEQYF. The DNA of the CDR3 is TGTGCCAGTAGTCCCTCCGGGCTAGCGGGATCCTACGAGCAGTACTTC.

This chain uses TRBV5-6 with TRBJ1-1, with TRBD1 identical over 9 bases. Germline V gene sequence: CDR1 SGHDT, CDR2 YYEEEE. J gave up 0 bases and V 4 bases, and 4 bases lay outside the gene matches. This CDR3 region has 15 residues. The CDR3 reads CASSPGQGMNTEAFF. DNA for the CDR3: TGTGCCAGCAGCCCCGGACAGGGGATGAACACTGAAGCTTTCTTT.

The chain combines TRBV7-8 with TRBJ2-3, with D possibly matching TRBD2 (5 bases). This CDR3 contains 13 residues. The V gene's germline CDR1 is SGHVS and CDR2 FQNEAQ. The V end lost 3 bases, the J end lost 6 bases, and 10 bases lay between the germline ends. CDR3 sequence reads: CASSLGRGDTQYF. CDR3 bases: TGTGCCAGCAGCTTGGGCCGCGGGGATACGCAGTATTTT.

The chain carries TRBV4-1 and TRBJ1-4; 7 bases are a match to TRBD1. Germline V CDR1 and CDR2: MGHRA, YSYEKL. V shed 0 bases and J 8 bases; nucleotides not matched to a gene: 9. CDR3 length equals 16 residues. CDR3 in DNA: TGCGCCAGCAGCCAAGACATACAGGGGTATCGGGAAAAACTGTTTTTT. It specifies CASSQDIQGYREKLFF.

The chain recombines TRBV2 with TRBJ2-5; D is perhaps TRBD1 or TRBD2 (5 bases each). CDR1 is SNHLY, CDR2 FYNNEI, per germline. V lost 10 bases and J lost 5, with 17 bases in between. This CDR3 is 13 amino acids long. CDR3 coding DNA: TGTGCCATTAGGGACCAGGAACACGAGACCCAGTACTTC. This gives the protein CAIRDQEHETQYF.